Listed below are T cell receptor beta chains from one sample, sequenced in a study of T cell repertoires in cytomegalovirus infection. TCRdb itself ran the reads through MiXCR, one entry per CDR3 protein. Among over 250,000 distinct CDR3 sequences listed, roughly a fifth were seen once. Their recognized antigens are unknown. This specimen was cultured PBMCs, taken from culture after CMV antigen stimulation. The source of these receptors is a human donor in good health (CMV status not recorded). Some clones in this sample may be carry-over from other donors' samples. The CDR3 runs from the conserved cysteine through the conserved F or W. A D gene is named only where the DNA matches it firmly. Rows give clone size only sometimes, using once, few, many, or a class for an expanded clone.

j_call,clone_size,v_call,d_call,cdr3_aa,cdr3_nt
TRBJ2-5,-,TRBV6-6,TRBD1,CASRQTGGSETQYF,TGTGCCAGCAGACAAACAGGGGGCTCGGAGACCCAGTACTTC
TRBJ2-7,many,TRBV7-6,TRBD2,CASSPLTLAGGPMWEQYF,TGTGCCAGCAGCCCCTTAACTTTAGCGGGAGGGCCTATGTGGGAGCAGTACTTC
TRBJ1-2,-,TRBV2,-,CASSEGGTLGYTF,TGTGCCAGCAGTGAAGGAGGGACGTTAGGCTACACCTTC
TRBJ2-1,few,TRBV20-1,-,CSARGGGGNSYNEQFF,TGCAGTGCTAGAGGGGGGGGCGGGAACTCCTACAATGAGCAGTTCTTC
TRBJ2-1,-,TRBV5-1,-,CASALVSRRNEQFF,TGCGCCAGTGCACTAGTATCCCGGCGGAATGAGCAGTTCTTC
TRBJ2-7,many,TRBV7-2,TRBD2,CASSLTVAGHFSYEQYF,TGTGCCAGCAGCTTAACGGTAGCGGGACATTTCTCCTACGAGCAGTACTTC
TRBJ2-7,-,TRBV2,-,CATRAGSSYEQYF,TGTGCCACCCGGGCAGGGAGCTCCTACGAGCAGTACTTC
TRBJ2-5,-,TRBV9,TRBD1,CASSPTGTAIQETQYF,TGTGCCAGCAGCCCCACCGGGACAGCGATCCAAGAGACCCAGTACTTC
TRBJ2-1,many,TRBV4-1,TRBD2,CASSHLGLAGGPGRNNEQFF,TGCGCCAGCAGCCACCTCGGACTAGCGGGAGGGCCGGGTAGGAACAATGAGCAGTTCTTC
TRBJ2-3,many,TRBV7-2,-,CASSFITGSTDTQYF,TGTGCCAGCAGCTTTATCACGGGTTCCACAGATACGCAGTATTTT
TRBJ2-1,-,TRBV20-1,-,CSASRVDEQFF,TGCAGTGCCTCAAGGGTGGATGAGCAGTTCTTC
TRBJ1-1,-,TRBV2,TRBD1,CASSEGIGTEYTEAFF,TGTGCCAGCAGTGAAGGGATTGGGACAGAATATACTGAAGCTTTCTTT
TRBJ2-5,once,TRBV4-1,TRBD2,CASSLLLAGSWETQYF,TGCGCCAGCAGCCTTCTTCTAGCGGGGTCTTGGGAGACCCAGTACTTC
TRBJ1-4,-,TRBV20-1,-,CSARVGTENEKLFF,TGCAGTGCTAGAGTGGGGACCGAGAATGAAAAACTGTTTTTT
TRBJ2-1,-,TRBV20-1,-,CSASGGRTPGYEQFF,TGCAGTGCTAGTGGGGGCCGTACCCCAGGATATGAGCAGTTCTTC
TRBJ1-5,many,TRBV27,TRBD1,CASSLRASGQGRQPQHF,TGTGCCAGCAGTTTAAGAGCTTCGGGACAGGGGCGTCAGCCCCAGCATTTT
TRBJ1-1,many,TRBV7-6,-,CASSLGTDPEAFF,TGTGCCAGCAGCTTAGGGACAGACCCAGAGGCTTTCTTT
TRBJ2-3,many,TRBV6-5,TRBD2,CASSYSIIAGTSLSTDTQYF,TGTGCCAGCAGTTACTCGATTATAGCCGGGACTAGCCTGAGCACAGATACGCAGTATTTT
TRBJ2-3,many,TRBV7-6,-,CASSLSAGLTDTQYF,TGTGCCAGCAGCCTTTCAGCGGGTCTCACAGATACGCAGTATTTT
TRBJ1-2,-,TRBV4-2,TRBD1,CASSQTGGYGYTF,TGTGCCAGCAGCCAGACAGGGGGCTATGGCTACACCTTC
TRBJ1-5,-,TRBV24-1,TRBD1,CATSDPTGVQPQHF,TGTGCCACCAGTGACCCAACAGGGGTTCAGCCCCAGCATTTT
TRBJ1-3,-,TRBV4-3,-,CASSQQPGDTIYF,TGCGCCAGCAGCCAGCAACCGGGAGACACCATATATTTT
TRBJ1-1,-,TRBV6-1,-,CASSAGDHFGAFF,TGTGCCAGCAGTGCCGGGGACCACTTTGGAGCTTTCTTT
TRBJ2-5,many,TRBV7-9,-,CASSLGTLYQETQYF,TGTGCCAGCAGCCTGGGGACATTGTACCAAGAGACCCAGTACTTC
TRBJ1-3,-,TRBV12-3/TRBV12-4,-,CASSLSPGMARNTIYF,TGTGCCAGCAGTTTAAGCCCGGGAATGGCTCGAAACACCATATATTTT
TRBJ2-6,many,TRBV2,TRBD1,CASSVGQGAANVLTF,TGTGCCAGCAGTGTGGGACAGGGGGCGGCCAACGTCCTGACTTTC
TRBJ1-1,-,TRBV9,-,CASSPRQLNTEAFF,TGTGCCAGCAGCCCGAGACAGCTGAACACTGAAGCTTTCTTT